This T cell receptor beta chain was captured by sequencing in a study of T cells in Graves' hyperthyroidism and ophthalmopathy. About this clonotype: The antigen is not known.

Each person with ophthalmopathy scored at least 3 on the Clinical Activity Score, reached NOSPECS grade 4 or higher, and had been ill under 3 months. Findings of the study overall: Most thyroid clonotypes that were expanded above 0.001 also turned up in blood. The model foresaw ophthalmopathy a median around 6.8 months prior to onset.

TCR beta CDR3 region amplification was performed from RNA transcripts. HTBI primers drove first-round RT-PCR of the TCR CDR3. Each CDR3 protein is one row after TCRdb ran MiXCR on the multiplex PCR reads. The table records 250,000 to 300,000 distinct CDR3 sequences, around a fifth of them present only once. Germline CDR1 KGHSH, CDR2 LQKENI. This CDR3 is built from 16 residues. V lost 6 bases and J lost 0; bases outside the gene matches: 7. V usage is TRBV18 and J usage is TRBJ2-1, with 8 bases that match TRBD2. Sequenced material: blood. The source of this sequence is a middle-aged man with Graves' ophthalmopathy. DNA of the CDR3: TGTGCCAGCTCTCCTGAAAGCGGGAGCTCCTACAATGAGCAGTTCTTC. The encoded protein is CASSPESGSSYNEQFF.